The sequence of this T cell receptor beta chain was determined in a study of T cell repertoires in ileal Crohn's disease. Background on the study: About half of patients got postoperative therapy: approximately twelve thiopurines, around 20 anti-TNF. Regarding the study as a whole: Compared with CD4 T cells, sorted CD8 cells carried more expanded clones. Within the first postoperative year, endoscopy came at median approximately 6.6 months. All patients with clonality above 26.8% had endoscopic recurrence.

This clone occurred once. Its antigen remains unidentified. Time point described: neoterminal ileum biopsy at postoperative endoscopy, about 6 months after surgery. CDR3 length equals 15 residues. Germline V gene sequence: CDR1 LNHNV, CDR2 YYDKDF (reference sequence). Trimming stripped 1 base from V and 4 bases from J, with 13 bases between. Sequenced by immunoSEQ multiplex PCR; TCRdb stores in-frame clones only, minus some. The repertoire holds roughly 9,200 clones, with 79% as singletons. This TCR derives from an adult with Crohn's disease. The genes are TRBV15 and TRBJ1-2, with D maybe TRBD1 (5 bases). Sequenced material: ileal tissue. DNA for the CDR3: TGTGCCACCAGCAGAGGGGGCCCACAGGTCTATGGCTACACCTTC. Amino acids: CATSRGGPQVYGYTF.